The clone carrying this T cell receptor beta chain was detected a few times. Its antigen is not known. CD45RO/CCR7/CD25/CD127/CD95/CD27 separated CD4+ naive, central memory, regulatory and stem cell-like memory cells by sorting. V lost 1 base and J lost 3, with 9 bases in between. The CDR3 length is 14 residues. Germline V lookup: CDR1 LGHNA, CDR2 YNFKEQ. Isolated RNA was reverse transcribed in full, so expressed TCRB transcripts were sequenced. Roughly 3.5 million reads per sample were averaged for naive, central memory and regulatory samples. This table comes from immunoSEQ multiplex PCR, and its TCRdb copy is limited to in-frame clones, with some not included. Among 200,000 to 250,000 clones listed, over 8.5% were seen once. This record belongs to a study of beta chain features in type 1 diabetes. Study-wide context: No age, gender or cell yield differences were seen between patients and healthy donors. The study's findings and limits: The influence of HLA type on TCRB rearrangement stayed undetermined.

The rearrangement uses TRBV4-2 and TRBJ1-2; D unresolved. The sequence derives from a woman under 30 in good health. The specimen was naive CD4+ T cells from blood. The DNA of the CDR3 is TGTGCCAGCAGCCAAGTCTCTCTTGACTATGGCTACACCTTC. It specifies CASSQVSLDYGYTF.